A selection of T cell receptor beta chains follows, all from one sample in a study of T-cell reconstitution after alpha-beta-depleted transplantation in children. TCRdb analysed the PCR reads with MiXCR anew, one entry per CDR3 protein. The sample includes under 250,000 distinct CDR3 sequences, roughly 18% of them seen just once. The source was PBMCs, mostly from graft donor cells, collected 360 days after TCRalphabeta/CD19-depleted stem cell transplant. The receptor set was obtained from a male patient aged 2-9 years who had a stem cell transplant for acute lymphoblastic leukemia, so the T cells may come from the graft donor. The CDR3 runs from the conserved cysteine through the conserved F or W. D genes are given only for firm matches. Clone sizes are given selectively: once, few, many, or a class where the clone is expanded.

abundance: few; d_gene: NA; j_gene: TRBJ2-6; v_gene: TRBV4-3; CDR3aa: CASSQGSPGANVLTF; CDR3nt: TGCGCCAGCAGCCAAGGGTCCCCTGGGGCCAACGTCCTGACTTTC
abundance: few; d_gene: TRBD2; j_gene: TRBJ2-3; v_gene: TRBV20-1; CDR3aa: CSARGLAGVGRTDTQYF; CDR3nt: TGCAGTGCTAGAGGCCTAGCGGGAGTTGGGCGGACAGATACGCAGTATTTT
abundance: NA; d_gene: NA; j_gene: TRBJ2-7; v_gene: TRBV29-1; CDR3aa: CSVGLRMGDEQYF; CDR3nt: TGCAGCGTTGGTCTGCGGATGGGGGACGAGCAGTACTTC
abundance: few; d_gene: NA; j_gene: TRBJ2-5; v_gene: TRBV24-1; CDR3aa: CATSDSFQETQYF; CDR3nt: TGTGCCACCAGTGACAGCTTCCAAGAGACCCAGTACTTC
abundance: NA; d_gene: NA; j_gene: TRBJ2-7; v_gene: TRBV28; CDR3aa: CASNRGGYEQYF; CDR3nt: TGTGCCAGCAATCGTGGGGGTTACGAGCAGTACTTC
abundance: NA; d_gene: NA; j_gene: TRBJ2-7; v_gene: TRBV5-5; CDR3aa: CASSPTTGSSYEQYF; CDR3nt: TGTGCCAGCAGCCCCACTACAGGGAGCTCCTACGAGCAGTACTTC
abundance: few; d_gene: NA; j_gene: TRBJ1-2; v_gene: TRBV5-5; CDR3aa: CASPDGNYGYTF; CDR3nt: TGTGCCAGCCCGGACGGGAACTATGGCTACACCTTC
abundance: NA; d_gene: TRBD2; j_gene: TRBJ2-2; v_gene: TRBV20-1; CDR3aa: CSARGTSGRGELFF; CDR3nt: TGCAGTGCTAGAGGGACTAGCGGGAGGGGGGAGCTGTTTTTT
abundance: NA; d_gene: NA; j_gene: TRBJ2-2; v_gene: TRBV2; CDR3aa: CASSELGVNTGELFF; CDR3nt: TGTGCCAGCAGTGAGCTGGGGGTCAACACCGGGGAGCTGTTTTTT
abundance: NA; d_gene: NA; j_gene: TRBJ2-7; v_gene: TRBV9; CDR3aa: CASSVGVSSYEQYF; CDR3nt: TGTGCCAGCAGCGTAGGCGTTAGCTCCTACGAGCAGTACTTC
abundance: few; d_gene: TRBD1; j_gene: TRBJ2-3; v_gene: TRBV4-3; CDR3aa: CASSHAGGSSLSTDTQYF; CDR3nt: TGCGCCAGCAGCCATGCAGGGGGCTCGTCCCTTAGCACAGATACGCAGTATTTT
abundance: NA; d_gene: TRBD1; j_gene: TRBJ2-7; v_gene: TRBV20-1; CDR3aa: CSARRDRGRSEQYF; CDR3nt: TGCAGTGCTAGGAGGGACAGGGGTCGCTCCGAGCAGTACTTC
abundance: NA; d_gene: NA; j_gene: TRBJ1-1; v_gene: TRBV28; CDR3aa: CASNPIGMGAENTEAFF; CDR3nt: TGTGCCAGCAACCCTATTGGTATGGGGGCTGAGAACACTGAAGCTTTCTTT
abundance: few; d_gene: NA; j_gene: TRBJ2-2; v_gene: TRBV12-3/TRBV12-4; CDR3aa: CASNRHESGTGELFF; CDR3nt: TGTGCCAGCAACCGACACGAGAGTGGGACCGGGGAGCTGTTTTTT
abundance: once; d_gene: NA; j_gene: TRBJ1-5; v_gene: TRBV20-1; CDR3aa: CSARDGRRVGNQPQHF; CDR3nt: TGCAGTGCTAGAGATGGGCGCAGGGTAGGCAATCAGCCCCAGCATTTT
abundance: NA; d_gene: TRBD2; j_gene: TRBJ2-2; v_gene: TRBV12-3/TRBV12-4; CDR3aa: CASSFERGVTGELFF; CDR3nt: TGTGCCAGCAGTTTTGAGCGGGGGGTCACCGGGGAGCTGTTTTTT
abundance: many; d_gene: NA; j_gene: TRBJ2-3; v_gene: TRBV10-2; CDR3aa: CASSESLRAEDTQYF; CDR3nt: TGCGCCAGCAGTGAGTCGTTGCGGGCCGAAGATACGCAGTATTTT
abundance: few; d_gene: NA; j_gene: TRBJ1-5; v_gene: TRBV12-3/TRBV12-4; CDR3aa: CASSLRSGSSNQPQHF; CDR3nt: TGTGCCAGCAGTTTACGTTCGGGGTCCAGCAATCAGCCCCAGCATTTT
abundance: many; d_gene: TRBD1; j_gene: TRBJ1-5; v_gene: TRBV7-9; CDR3aa: CASSLGYWTGVQPQHF; CDR3nt: TGTGCCAGCAGCTTAGGTTATTGGACAGGGGTACAGCCCCAGCATTTT
abundance: few; d_gene: NA; j_gene: TRBJ1-1; v_gene: TRBV5-1; CDR3aa: CASSLEAVNTEAFF; CDR3nt: TGCGCCAGCAGCTTGGAGGCGGTTAACACTGAAGCTTTCTTT
abundance: NA; d_gene: TRBD2; j_gene: TRBJ2-3; v_gene: TRBV7-9; CDR3aa: CASSFPRGATDTQYF; CDR3nt: TGTGCCAGCAGCTTTCCGCGGGGGGCCACAGATACGCAGTATTTT
abundance: NA; d_gene: NA; j_gene: TRBJ1-3; v_gene: TRBV6-1; CDR3aa: CASTRDVPGDTIYF; CDR3nt: TGTGCCAGCACTCGGGACGTCCCTGGAGACACCATATATTTT
abundance: NA; d_gene: NA; j_gene: TRBJ1-5; v_gene: TRBV28; CDR3aa: CASRGGGPSRQPQHF; CDR3nt: TGTGCCAGCAGGGGCGGGGGACCGTCGAGGCAGCCCCAGCATTTT
abundance: NA; d_gene: NA; j_gene: TRBJ2-3; v_gene: TRBV4-2; CDR3aa: CASSQVPGTSTDTQYF; CDR3nt: TGTGCCAGCAGCCAAGTTCCGGGGACTAGCACAGATACGCAGTATTTT
abundance: NA; d_gene: TRBD1; j_gene: TRBJ1-1; v_gene: TRBV7-2; CDR3aa: CASSLAGTANTEAFF; CDR3nt: TGTGCCAGCAGCTTAGCCGGGACAGCGAACACTGAAGCTTTCTTT